The rows below give T cell receptor beta chains drawn from one sample of a study of cytomegalovirus exposure and HLA in healthy donors. The protocol was immunoSEQ multiplex PCR, while the TCRdb copy is restricted to in-frame clones and leaves out a portion. The table has approximately 250,000 clones, roughly 78% seen once. What was sequenced was PBMCs. These receptors were collected from a boy aged 5-17 years in good health and CMV-seronegative. The CDR3 runs from the conserved cysteine through the conserved F or W. The order of the fields is D gene, J gene, V gene, clone size, CDR3 protein, CDR3 DNA. D genes are given only for firm matches. Some rows mark clone size as missing; the rest say once, few, many or name a class of expanded clone.

D: -; J: TRBJ1-1; V: TRBV6-5; size: -; CDR3: CASRYPGGTEAFF; DNA: TGTGCCAGTAGATACCCTGGGGGGACTGAAGCTTTCTTT
D: -; J: TRBJ2-7; V: TRBV6-6; size: -; CDR3: CASSEGLPISYEQYF; DNA: TGTGCCAGCAGTGAGGGACTCCCCATCTCCTACGAGCAGTACTTC
D: TRBD1; J: TRBJ1-4; V: TRBV18; size: -; CDR3: CASSPNPAGGIGKLFF; DNA: TGTGCCAGCTCACCAAATCCGGCAGGGGGAATCGGGAAACTGTTTTTT
D: TRBD1; J: TRBJ1-5; V: TRBV30; size: -; CDR3: CAWGGTGAHPQHF; DNA: TGTGCCTGGGGGGGGACAGGGGCCCACCCCCAGCATTTT
D: TRBD1; J: TRBJ1-2; V: TRBV30; size: -; CDR3: CAWRGQGGYGYTF; DNA: TGTGCCTGGAGGGGACAGGGAGGCTATGGCTACACCTTC
D: TRBD2; J: TRBJ2-3; V: TRBV5-1; size: -; CDR3: CASTRGGSTDTQYF; DNA: TGCGCCAGCACCCGGGGGGGGAGCACAGATACGCAGTATTTT
D: -; J: TRBJ2-3; V: TRBV4-2; size: -; CDR3: CASSQDSSVETDTQYF; DNA: TGTGCCAGCAGCCAAGATTCTAGCGTTGAAACAGATACGCAGTATTTT
D: -; J: TRBJ2-3; V: TRBV6-6; size: -; CDR3: CASRLLSTDTQYF; DNA: TGTGCCAGCAGACTGTTGAGCACAGATACGCAGTATTTT
D: -; J: TRBJ1-1; V: TRBV18; size: -; CDR3: CASSPPPSLETEAFF; DNA: TGTGCCAGCTCACCACCCCCGTCCCTGGAGACTGAAGCTTTCTTT
D: -; J: TRBJ1-2; V: TRBV2; size: -; CDR3: CASSERQGINYGYTF; DNA: TGTGCCAGCAGTGAGCGGCAGGGCATAAACTATGGCTACACCTTC
D: -; J: TRBJ2-1; V: TRBV7-2; size: -; CDR3: CASRNSHNEQFF; DNA: TGTGCCAGCAGAAATAGCCACAATGAGCAGTTCTTC
D: -; J: TRBJ2-7; V: TRBV20-1; size: -; CDR3: CSARGANEQYF; DNA: TGCAGTGCTAGAGGGGCTAACGAGCAGTACTTC
D: TRBD1; J: TRBJ1-2; V: TRBV11-3; size: -; CDR3: CASSLGTGYGYTF; DNA: TGTGCCAGCAGCCTTGGGACAGGGTACGGCTACACCTTC
D: -; J: TRBJ1-2; V: TRBV5-1; size: few; CDR3: CASSLDLGGGYTF; DNA: TGCGCCAGCAGCTTGGATCTAGGGGGTGGCTACACCTTC
D: TRBD2; J: TRBJ2-3; V: TRBV7-2; size: -; CDR3: CASSQLGASGGDTQYF; DNA: TGTGCCAGCAGCCAACTGGGGGCTAGCGGGGGAGATACGCAGTATTTT
D: -; J: TRBJ2-3; V: TRBV20-1; size: -; CDR3: CSARDLDTQYF; DNA: TGCAGTGCTAGAGATCTGGATACGCAGTATTTT
D: TRBD1; J: TRBJ2-2; V: TRBV11-3; size: -; CDR3: CASSSRQGGFAGELFF; DNA: TGTGCCAGCAGCTCCCGACAGGGTGGGTTCGCCGGGGAGCTGTTTTTT
D: TRBD1; J: TRBJ1-2; V: TRBV19; size: -; CDR3: CASSPLPGQSNYGYTF; DNA: TGTGCCAGTAGTCCGCTGCCGGGACAGAGTAACTATGGCTACACCTTC
D: -; J: TRBJ1-2; V: TRBV19; size: -; CDR3: CASSIVGSYGYTF; DNA: TGTGCCAGTAGTATTGTCGGGAGTTATGGCTACACCTTC
D: TRBD2; J: TRBJ2-3; V: TRBV2; size: -; CDR3: CASSVAASGAGVEDTQYF; DNA: TGTGCCAGCAGTGTCGCGGCAAGCGGGGCCGGAGTTGAGGATACGCAGTATTTT
D: -; J: TRBJ2-3; V: TRBV10-3; size: -; CDR3: CATCEGGQDTQYF; DNA: TGTGCCACATGCGAGGGGGGGCAAGATACGCAGTATTTT
D: TRBD2; J: TRBJ2-2; V: TRBV7-9; size: once; CDR3: CASSLTSGITGELFF; DNA: TGTGCCAGCAGCTTGACTAGCGGGATAACCGGGGAGCTGTTTTTT
D: TRBD1; J: TRBJ1-1; V: TRBV6-1; size: -; CDR3: CASRIYRGRWTEAFF; DNA: TGTGCCAGCAGGATATACAGGGGGCGATGGACTGAAGCTTTCTTT
D: TRBD1; J: TRBJ1-5; V: TRBV6-5; size: -; CDR3: CASSEPGQALKWDF; DNA: TGTGCCAGCAGTGAACCGGGACAGGCCTTAAAGTGGGATTTT
D: -; J: TRBJ2-1; V: TRBV2; size: -; CDR3: CASSELMSNEQFF; DNA: TGTGCCAGCAGTGAACTTATGAGCAATGAGCAGTTCTTC
D: -; J: TRBJ2-7; V: TRBV9; size: -; CDR3: CASSVDDRNYEQYF; DNA: TGTGCCAGCAGCGTAGACGACAGAAACTACGAGCAGTACTTC
D: -; J: TRBJ2-2; V: TRBV21-1; size: -; CDR3: CASSKGGSGVSTGELFF; DNA: TGTGCCAGCAGCAAAGGGGGGTCGGGAGTATCCACCGGGGAGCTGTTTTTT
D: -; J: TRBJ1-1; V: TRBV5-8; size: -; CDR3: CASSLSGSPNTEAFF; DNA: TGTGCCAGCAGCTTGTCCGGGAGCCCAAACACTGAAGCTTTCTTT
D: -; J: TRBJ1-1; V: TRBV30; size: -; CDR3: CAWSVGAGVTEAFF; DNA: TGTGCCTGGAGTGTAGGAGCCGGGGTCACTGAAGCTTTCTTT
D: TRBD2; J: TRBJ2-1; V: TRBV7-6; size: few; CDR3: CASSPKTSGDISSYNEQFF; DNA: TGTGCCAGCAGCCCCAAGACTAGCGGGGATATCTCCTCCTACAATGAGCAGTTCTTC
D: -; J: TRBJ1-1; V: TRBV6-1; size: few; CDR3: CASIRGMNTEAFF; DNA: TGTGCCAGCATCCGGGGGATGAACACTGAAGCTTTCTTT
D: TRBD1; J: TRBJ1-3; V: TRBV5-4; size: -; CDR3: CASSLDRGMSGNTIYF; DNA: TGTGCCAGCAGCTTGGACAGGGGTATGTCTGGAAACACCATATATTTT
D: -; J: TRBJ1-3; V: TRBV14; size: few; CDR3: CASSPSFGPGSVVYF; DNA: -
D: -; J: TRBJ2-7; V: TRBV29-1; size: -; CDR3: CSVEVRTEQYF; DNA: TGCAGCGTTGAAGTGAGGACAGAGCAGTACTTC
D: -; J: TRBJ1-1; V: TRBV5-1; size: few; CDR3: CASSLQTSNTEAFF; DNA: TGCGCCAGCAGCTTACAGACATCTAACACTGAAGCTTTCTTT
D: TRBD1; J: TRBJ1-3; V: TRBV19; size: few; CDR3: CASSWDREGANTIYF; DNA: TGTGCCAGTAGCTGGGACAGGGAAGGAGCAAACACCATATATTTT
D: TRBD1; J: TRBJ1-2; V: TRBV6-5; size: once; CDR3: CASSYSLTGHYGYTF; DNA: TGTGCCAGCAGTTACTCCCTGACAGGGCACTATGGCTACACCTTC
D: TRBD2; J: TRBJ2-4; V: TRBV2; size: -; CDR3: CASSYVAGATKNIQYF; DNA: TGTGCCAGCAGCTACGTAGCGGGAGCGACCAAAAACATTCAGTACTTC
D: TRBD2; J: TRBJ2-7; V: TRBV19; size: -; CDR3: CASSKSAGGTHEQYF; DNA: TGTGCCAGTAGTAAGTCTGCGGGAGGAACCCACGAGCAGTACTTC
D: -; J: TRBJ2-1; V: TRBV6-5; size: -; CDR3: CASSADIANEQFF; DNA: TGTGCCAGCAGTGCCGACATTGCGAATGAGCAGTTCTTC
D: -; J: TRBJ1-2; V: TRBV4-1; size: -; CDR3: CASSPSAQFYGYTF; DNA: TGCGCCAGCAGCCCGTCGGCACAGTTTTATGGCTACACCTTC
D: -; J: TRBJ1-2; V: TRBV19; size: -; CDR3: CASSIDLESLYGYTF; DNA: TGTGCCAGTAGTATCGATTTAGAATCTCTCTATGGCTACACCTTC
D: TRBD2; J: TRBJ2-2; V: TRBV9; size: -; CDR3: CASSVAGGPIELSNTGELFF; DNA: TGTGCCAGCAGCGTAGCGGGGGGGCCAATCGAACTCTCTAACACCGGGGAGCTGTTTTTT
D: -; J: TRBJ2-1; V: TRBV5-1; size: -; CDR3: CASSFLWRFNGAYNEQFF; DNA: -
D: TRBD1; J: TRBJ1-1; V: TRBV6-5; size: -; CDR3: CASSPQGGPEAFF; DNA: TGTGCCAGCAGCCCACAGGGGGGCCCTGAAGCTTTCTTT
D: TRBD1; J: TRBJ1-2; V: TRBV19; size: -; CDR3: CASSVGTGLGVYGYTF; DNA: TGTGCCAGTAGTGTCGGGACAGGCCTGGGGGTTTATGGCTACACCTTC
D: -; J: TRBJ2-7; V: TRBV13; size: once; CDR3: CASSPGQSSYEQYF; DNA: TGTGCCAGCAGCCCTGGACAGAGCTCCTACGAGCAGTACTTC
D: -; J: TRBJ1-1; V: TRBV5-1; size: -; CDR3: CASHRENTEAFF; DNA: TGCGCCAGTCACAGGGAAAACACTGAAGCTTTCTTT
D: TRBD1; J: TRBJ1-3; V: TRBV4-2; size: few; CDR3: CASSQGMGQGAGNTIYF; DNA: TGTGCCAGCAGCCAAGGAATGGGACAGGGGGCTGGAAACACCATATATTTT
D: TRBD1; J: TRBJ1-3; V: TRBV6-5; size: few; CDR3: CASSYRTGSGNTIYF; DNA: TGTGCCAGCAGTTACAGGACAGGGTCTGGAAACACCATATATTTT
D: -; J: TRBJ2-7; V: TRBV30; size: -; CDR3: CAVARDLNYEQYF; DNA: TGTGCCGTCGCCCGGGACTTAAACTACGAGCAGTACTTC
D: TRBD2; J: TRBJ2-6; V: TRBV15; size: -; CDR3: CATSRLLADESSGANVLTF; DNA: TGTGCCACCAGCAGGTTACTAGCGGATGAGAGCTCTGGGGCCAACGTCCTGACTTTC
D: TRBD2; J: TRBJ2-1; V: TRBV4-1; size: -; CDR3: CASSPILLAGSYNEQFF; DNA: TGCGCCAGCAGCCCGATCCTGCTAGCGGGTTCCTACAATGAGCAGTTCTTC
D: TRBD2; J: TRBJ2-1; V: TRBV9; size: -; CDR3: CASSVGGGRANEQFF; DNA: TGTGCCAGCAGCGTAGGAGGCGGGAGGGCCAATGAGCAGTTCTTC
D: TRBD1; J: TRBJ2-6; V: TRBV19; size: -; CDR3: CASSITGAGANVLTF; DNA: TGTGCCAGTAGTATTACAGGGGCTGGGGCCAACGTCCTGACTTTC
D: TRBD1; J: TRBJ2-5; V: TRBV7-9; size: few; CDR3: CASSLGDRGSSETQYF; DNA: TGTGCCAGCAGCTTAGGGGACAGGGGGAGTTCGGAGACCCAGTACTTC